This TCR beta chain is from a study of memory CD4+ T cells and cytomegalovirus serostatus. Study summary: Healthy Belgian adult donors included about nine CMV-positive and some 25 CMV-negative people.

Only in-frame clones appear in the TCRdb table, and some are missing; sequencing was by immunoSEQ multiplex PCR. Altogether under 100,000 clones are present, roughly 80% being singletons, with the ten largest covering 0.78%. The sort gate was single viable CD3+CD4+CD8-CD45RO+ cells for memory CD4+ T cells. Trimming took 4 bases from V and 8 from J; bases not matched to a gene: 3. Germline CDR1 MNHNS, CDR2 SASEGT. The CDR3 length is 13 residues. The receptor comes from an adult in good health and CMV-seronegative. V usage is TRBV6-1 and J usage is TRBJ1-2, with 11 bases matching TRBD1. Sample: memory CD4+ T cells from blood. This chain's CDR3 is CASSGDRGFGYTF. Written as DNA, the CDR3 is TGTGCCAGCAGTGGGGACAGGGGGTTCGGCTACACCTTC.